The T cell receptor (beta chain) described here comes from a study of CD8 T cells in ankylosing spondylitis. Study-wide findings and caveats: Significantly higher representation of disease-linked clones was reported for matched ankylosing spondylitis synovial fluid. Among TCR beta sequences, a motif of several highly homologous variants appeared characteristic of ankylosing spondylitis blood.

For TCR beta, libraries came from quantitative 5'-RACE with molecular barcodes. TCRdb passed the 5' RACE reads through MiXCR, listing each CDR3 protein once. Of 450,000 to 550,000 distinct CDR3 sequences detected, over 4% appear once; the ten largest clones hold roughly 3.5%. This clonotype has at least ten counts. Its target is not known. The CDR3 is 14 amino acids. V was cut by 0 bases and J by 4 bases, with 9 bases left in between. Per the germline V gene, CDR1 is MNHEY and CDR2 is SVGEGT. The rearrangement joins TRBV6-2 or TRBV6-3 to TRBJ1-1, with D unclear. This clonotype originated in a male donor with ankylosing spondylitis. The specimen was blood, either unsorted or a sorted T cell fraction (not recorded which). The CDR3 spells CASSYSSIGTEAFF. DNA of the CDR3: TGTGCCAGCAGTTACTCCTCGATTGGCACTGAAGCTTTCTTT.